This entry lists 3 T cell receptor beta chains sequenced from one sample in a study of T cells in Graves' hyperthyroidism and ophthalmopathy. Amplification targeted TCR beta CDR3 regions from RNA transcripts. The study used the HTBI primer set for a first-round RT-PCR of the TCR CDR3. Each CDR3 protein gets one entry after TCRdb re-called the multiplex PCR reads with MiXCR. The sample comprises more than 550,000 distinct CDR3 sequences, around 19% of which are singletons, and over 15% rests with the top ten. Sequenced material: blood. The receptors derive from a woman in her fifties or sixties with Graves' hyperthyroidism that later progressed to Graves' ophthalmopathy.

The CDR3 DNA sequence: TGTGCCAGCACCACGGGCGGGTTCCCAGATACGCAGTATTTT. As protein: CASTTGGFPDTQYF. The chain has TRBV12-3 or TRBV12-4 and TRBJ2-3; the D gene is possibly TRBD2 (5 bases). The CDR3 loop spans 14 amino acids. V dropped 7 bases and J dropped 4 bases, with 15 bases sitting between them.

This clonotype was counted a few times. CDR3 loop: CASSSQGQGDYYGYTF. The CDR3 DNA reads TGTGCCAGCAGCTCGCAGGGACAGGGGGATTATTATGGCTACACCTTC. The rearrangement uses TRBV7-9 and TRBJ1-2, with 11 bases fitting TRBD1. This CDR3 contains 16 residues. In germline, CDR1 is SEHNR, CDR2 FQNEAQ (reference sequence). V shed 4 bases, J shed 5 bases, and the junction held 9 bases outside the gene matches.

Of note for this clonotype: A junction end diverges from the germline sequence, so it may reflect a read error. The gene calls are TRBV6-1 and TRBJ1-1; no clear D gene. This CDR3 contains 14 residues. From germline, CDR1 is MNHNS and CDR2 SASEGT. CDR3 sequence (DNA): TGTGCCAGCAGTGTACTAGTCGGGAACACTGGAGCTTTCTTT. Protein: CASSVLVGNTGAFF.